The clone carrying this T cell receptor (beta chain) was detected a few times. A read error may account for a junction end that differs from germline. MiXCR, run by TCRdb on the RT-PCR reads, gives a single entry per CDR3 protein. The sample holds about 200,000 distinct CDR3 sequences, 35% to 45% seen once. Germline-derived CDR1 and CDR2 are MDHEN and SYDVKM. The length of the CDR3 is 13 residues. This sample is drawn from a study of patients and donors after allogeneic stem cell transplantation. This chain joins TRBV28 and TRBJ1-1, with a tentative D call TRBD1 (6 bases). The clonotype was recovered from a human donor who was either an allogeneic HSCT recipient or a stem cell or donor lymphocyte infusion donor (not recorded which). It is not recorded whose cells these are; they may come from a transplant donor. Sequenced: blood, either unsorted or a sorted T cell fraction (not recorded which). Here the CDR3 reads CASRMGPGAGLEF. In DNA form, the CDR3 reads TGTGCCAGCAGGATGGGCCCGGGGGCCGGGTTAGAATTT.